What follows are 5 T cell receptor beta chains derived from one specimen sequenced in a study of STAT3 mutations in large granular lymphocyte leukemia. Study-wide points: Every T-cell large granular lymphocyte leukemia patient had at least one immunodominant TCR beta clonotype.

Sequencing was performed with immunoSEQ multiplex PCR; in TCRdb, only in-frame clones are kept and a portion is missing. The sample consists of about 40,000 clones, about 88% of them appearing once. No antigen has been identified for these receptors. The sample taken for sequencing was PBMCs. The receptors shown here come from a human donor with T large granular lymphocyte leukemia. Some clones in this sample may be carry-over from other donors' samples.

The CDR3: CAWRLQGGGGYTF. CDR3 DNA: TGTGCCTGGCGCTTACAGGGCGGGGGTGGCTACACCTTC. The chain is built from TRBV30 and TRBJ1-2; D possibly corresponds to TRBD1 (6 bases). The V and J ends lost 5 bases and 7 bases respectively, with 17 bases between them. CDR1 is GTSNPN, CDR2 SVGIG, per germline (reference sequence). The CDR3 is 13 amino acids.

V gene TRBV19 combines with J gene TRBJ1-6, with D maybe TRBD1 (5 bases). Looked up from germline, CDR1 is LNHDA and CDR2 is SQIVND (reference sequence). The V end was cut by 4 bases, the J end by 0 bases, with 10 bases between. The CDR3 totals 16 residues. CDR3 in amino acids: CASSTGQSSYNSPLHF. The CDR3 nucleotides are TGTGCCAGTAGTACCGGACAAAGCTCCTATAATTCACCCCTCCACTTT. The full variable domain, in which reference TRBV19 and TRBJ1-6 provide the parts outside the CDR3, is DGGITQSPKYLFRKEGQNVTLSCEQNLNHDAMYWYRQDPGQGLRLIYYSQIVNDFQKGDIAEGYSVSREKKESFPLTVTSAQKNPTAFYLCASSTGQSSYNSPLHFGNGTRLTVT.

This chain connects TRBV11-2 to TRBJ1-6, with 7 bases fitting TRBD1. The CDR3 is 17 amino acids. In germline, CDR1 is SGHAT, CDR2 FQNNGV. Germline trimming cut 3 bases from V and 3 bases from J; bases unmatched to any gene: 8. The CDR3 nucleotides are TGTGCCAGCAGCTTCCTCGACAGGGTCCTCTATAATTCACCCCTCCACTTT. Translating it yields CASSFLDRVLYNSPLHF.

The chain couples TRBV27 to TRBJ2-7; tentatively, D is TRBD1 or TRBD2 (5 bases each). The CDR3 loop spans 15 amino acids. The ends were cut back, 7 bases at V and 2 bases at J, with 18 bases in the middle. CDR1 and CDR2 from the germline V gene are MNHEY and SMNVEV (reference sequence). The CDR3 loop reads CASTTGRWGTYEQYF. The CDR3, as DNA: TGTGCCAGCACCACGGGGCGTTGGGGCACCTACGAGCAGTACTTC.

This clone has a single count. The rearrangement links TRBV6-5 to TRBJ2-5, with D unclear. The CDR3 totals 16 residues. Germline V gene data show CDR1 as MNHEY and CDR2 as SVGAGI. The V end was cut by 2 bases, the J end by 2 bases, with 15 bases between. The CDR3 DNA reads as TGTGCCAGCAGTTACGGTATCTCCCTAGGTCAAGAGACCCAGTACTTC. It yields the protein CASSYGISLGQETQYF.